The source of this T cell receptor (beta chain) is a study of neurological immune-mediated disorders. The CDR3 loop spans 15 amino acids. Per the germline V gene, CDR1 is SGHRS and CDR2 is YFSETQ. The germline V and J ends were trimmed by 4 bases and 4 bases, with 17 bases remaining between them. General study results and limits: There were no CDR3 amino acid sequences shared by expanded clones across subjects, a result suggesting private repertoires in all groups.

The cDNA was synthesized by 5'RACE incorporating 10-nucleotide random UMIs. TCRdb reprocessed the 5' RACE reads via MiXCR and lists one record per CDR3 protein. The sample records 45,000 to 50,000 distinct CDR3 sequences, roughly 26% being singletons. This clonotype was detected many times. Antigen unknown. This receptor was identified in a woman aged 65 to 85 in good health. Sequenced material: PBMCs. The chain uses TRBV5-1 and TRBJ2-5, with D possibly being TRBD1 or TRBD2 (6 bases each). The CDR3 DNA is TGCGCCAGCAGCGGGCCGGGCTCGGGGGCAGAGACCCAGTACTTC. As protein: CASSGPGSGAETQYF.